These 32 T cell receptor beta chains came from one sample sequenced in a study of response to subunit inactivated influenza vaccine. TCRdb analysed the RT-PCR reads with MiXCR anew, one entry per CDR3 protein. The sample yields about 190,000 distinct CDR3 sequences, approximately 15% seen once. The material sequenced was CD8+ T cells sorted from PBMCs, taken about 5 days after vaccination. Receptors were obtained from a man aged 50-60 years who received an inactivated influenza vaccine.

The sample holds one count of this clonotype. The gene calls are TRBV20-1 and TRBJ2-3; 10 positions match TRBD2. There are 15 residues in the CDR3. V lost 3 bases, J lost 5 bases, and 8 bases stayed unmatched. Germline lookup yields CDR1 DFQATT and CDR2 SNEGSKA (reference sequence). CDR3 nucleotide sequence: TGCAGTGCTAGGGCGGGGACTAGCGTTGAAGATACGCAGTATTTT. Translating gives CSARAGTSVEDTQYF.

This clonotype appeared many times. The chain links TRBV29-1 to TRBJ2-2; 9 bases map to TRBD2. CDR1 and CDR2 (germline): SQVTM, ANQGSEA. V was pared by 4 bases and J by 6 bases, with 12 bases of the junction left unmatched. The CDR3 runs 16 residues. The CDR3 bases are TGCAGCGTTGTAGCGGGAGCGGCTTCAGGTCCCGGGGAGCTGTTTTTT. Its translation: CSVVAGAASGPGELFF.

The CDR3 is CASSAGQVPHPNYGYTF. Written as DNA, the CDR3 is TGTGCCAGCAGCGCGGGACAGGTTCCCCACCCGAACTATGGCTACACCTTC. This rearrangement joins TRBV9 to TRBJ1-2, with 8 bases lining up with TRBD1. V was pared by 3 bases and J by 2 bases, with 12 bases of the junction left unmatched. Germline V CDR1 and CDR2: SGDLS, YYNGEE. The CDR3 is 17 residues long.

The chain joins TRBV4-1 to TRBJ2-1, with D possibly matching TRBD2 (7 bases). The germline V and J ends were trimmed by 3 bases and 5 bases, with 11 bases remaining between them. This CDR3 contains 14 residues. Germline V gene lookup returns CDR1 MGHRA and CDR2 YSYEKL. The CDR3 here is CASSQAGAHNEQFF. CDR3 DNA sequence: TGCGCCAGCAGCCAGGCGGGGGCCCACAATGAGCAGTTCTTC.

V is TRBV12-3 or TRBV12-4 and J is TRBJ2-1; tentatively, D is TRBD2 (5 bases). The CDR3 spans 14 residues. Trimming pared 7 bases from V and 1 base from J, leaving 11 bases between. CDR3 sequence (DNA): TGTGCCAGCACCCTGGAGGTATCCTACAATGAGCAGTTCTTC. Translated: CASTLEVSYNEQFF.

The chain joins TRBV12-3 or TRBV12-4 to TRBJ2-5; the D is unclear. The CDR3 sequence is 13 residues long. Trimming took 2 bases from V and 5 from J, leaving 9 bases between them. The DNA for the CDR3 is TGTGCCAGCAGTTTATCGGTAACGGAGACCCAGTACTTC. Its translation: CASSLSVTETQYF.

The table lists this clonotype with a few counts. This rearrangement joins TRBV7-6 to TRBJ2-5; a weak D match, TRBD2 (5 bases). CDR1 and CDR2 from the germline V gene are SGHVS and FNYEAQ. The CDR3 runs 14 residues. Trimming shortened V by 7 bases and J by 5 bases, and 17 bases separated the two germline ends. This CDR3 is CASIPKLGVETQYF. The CDR3 DNA reads TGTGCCAGCATCCCCAAGCTGGGAGTGGAGACCCAGTACTTC. The whole variable domain, filled in from reference TRBV7-6 and TRBJ2-5, reads GAGVSQSPRYKVTKRGQDVALRCDPISGHVSLYWYRQALGQGPEFLTYFNYEAQQDKSGLPNDRFSAERPEGSISTLTIQRTEQRDSAMYRCASIPKLGVETQYFGPGTRLLVL.

This clonotype showed up just a few times. This could be a read error, since a much larger clone is one nucleotide away. The chain uses TRBV5-6 and TRBJ2-7; D gene uncertain. Germline values: CDR1 SGHDT, CDR2 YYEEEE. V shed 4 bases and J shed 0 bases, with 2 bases lying between them. The CDR3 totals 11 residues. The chain's CDR3 is CASSISYEQYF. In DNA form, the CDR3 reads TGTGCCAGCAGCATCTCCTACGAGCAGTACTTC.

This clonotype showed up just a few times. The junction and the germline gene differ at one end; a read error may be behind it. V is TRBV10-2 and J is TRBJ2-5, with D unclear. Germline CDR1 is WSHSY and CDR2 is SAAADI. This CDR3 is 13 amino acids long. Written as DNA, the CDR3 is TGCGCCAGCAGGGAGTACTTTCAAGAGACCCAGTACTTC. Translation: CASREYFQETQYF.

This clonotype was seen at least ten times. V gene TRBV4-2 combines with J gene TRBJ2-7, with TRBD2 identical over 10 bases. Losses at the gene ends were 7 bases for V and 5 bases for J; bases not matched to a gene: 14. This CDR3 comprises 16 residues. The germline CDR1 and CDR2 sequences are LGHNA and YNFKEQ. CDR3: CASTSLLAGGNHEQYF. CDR3 bases: TGTGCCAGCACCTCCCTCTTAGCGGGAGGTAACCACGAGCAGTACTTC.

This clonotype was observed at least ten times. The chain uses TRBV6-5 and TRBJ2-2; weak D call: TRBD1 (6 bases). V lost 1 base and J 1 base, leaving 10 bases between the germline ends. The CDR3 consists of 16 residues. Per the germline V gene, CDR1 is MNHEY and CDR2 is SVGAGI. The CDR3 is CASSYLQGMNTGELFF. CDR3 bases: TGTGCCAGCAGTTACTTACAGGGAATGAACACCGGGGAGCTGTTTTTT.

This clonotype is labeled as medium-sized. This rearrangement joins TRBV13 to TRBJ2-7, with TRBD2 matching 9 bases. With V trimmed by 0 bases and J by 3 bases, 3 bases remained unmatched. The CDR3 totals 15 residues. CDR1 is PRHDT, CDR2 FYEKMQ, per germline (reference sequence). The CDR3 sequence is CASSLGTSGGYEQYF. CDR3 nucleotide sequence: TGTGCCAGCAGCTTAGGGACTAGCGGTGGCTACGAGCAGTACTTC.

In its sample, this clonotype was seen many times. The V call is TRBV12-3 or TRBV12-4, the J call TRBJ2-3; TRBD1 agrees at 7 bases. Trimming took 8 bases from V and 4 from J; bases not matched to a gene: 12. The CDR3 extends over 15 amino acids. Written as DNA, the CDR3 is TGTGCCAGCTACCTCCGACAGGGCCCCCCAGATACGCAGTATTTT. Its translation: CASYLRQGPPDTQYF.

The gene calls are TRBV10-3 and TRBJ1-5; D is uncertain. V lost 2 bases and J 3 bases, leaving 5 bases between the germline ends. This CDR3 region has 13 residues. Germline V gene sequence: CDR1 ENHRY, CDR2 SYGVKD. CDR3 residues: CAISETINQPQHF. The CDR3 region has the DNA TGTGCCATCAGTGAGACAATCAATCAGCCCCAGCATTTT.

The rearrangement joins TRBV19 to TRBJ2-3; 8 bases fit TRBD1. After removal of 10 bases from V and 4 bases from J, the junction contained 13 bases not matched to a gene. This CDR3 is 15 amino acids long. The V gene's germline CDR1 is LNHDA and CDR2 SQIVND (reference sequence). CDR3 in amino acids: CATSITGGDADTQYF. CDR3 nucleotide sequence: TGTGCCACCTCCATAACAGGGGGTGACGCAGATACGCAGTATTTT.

This clonotype was seen only a few times. The V and J genes are TRBV4-3 and TRBJ1-1; D perhaps matches TRBD1 (5 bases). The germline V gene encodes CDR1 LGHNA and CDR2 YSLEER. The V gene lost 0 bases and the J gene lost 4 bases, with 15 bases spanning the gap. The CDR3 spans 16 residues. Here the CDR3 DNA reads TGCGCCAGCAGCCAAGATGATTGGGGCCAGCGCACTGAAGCTTTCTTT. This translates into CASSQDDWGQRTEAFF.

This clonotype came up a few times. J is TRBJ2-3 and V is TRBV9; 12 positions match TRBD2. The germline V gene encodes CDR1 SGDLS and CDR2 YYNGEE. The CDR3 length is 16 residues. V dropped 2 bases and J dropped 2; count of bases not matched to a gene: 3. CDR3 DNA sequence: TGTGCCAGCAGCGTGCTAGCGGGAGGGATCACAGATACGCAGTATTTT. Translation gives CASSVLAGGITDTQYF.

The V gene is TRBV29-1, the J gene TRBJ2-7; TRBD2 might be the D (6 bases). V was shortened by 3 bases and J by 2 bases, with 8 bases between the two germline ends. The germline V gene has CDR1 SQVTM and CDR2 ANQGSEA. The length of the CDR3 is 12 residues. The CDR3 loop is CSVEEGTYEQYF. In nucleotides, the CDR3 is TGCAGCGTTGAGGAGGGGACCTACGAGCAGTACTTC.

The chain couples TRBV29-1 to TRBJ2-7, with 9 nucleotides matching TRBD1. This CDR3 comprises 12 residues. Looked up from germline, CDR1 is SQVTM and CDR2 is ANQGSEA. After removal of 8 bases from V and 5 bases from J, the junction contained 7 bases not matched to a gene. In DNA form, the CDR3 reads TGCAGCATTCGGACAGGGGAAAACGAGCAGTACTTC. It encodes CSIRTGENEQYF.

This clonotype was seen only a few times. The genes are TRBV9 and TRBJ2-1; 11 bases are shared with TRBD2. The CDR3 consists of 15 residues. CDR1 SGDLS and CDR2 YYNGEE come from the germline V gene. V dropped 2 bases and J dropped 5; count of bases not matched to a gene: 3. The chain's CDR3 is CASSVSGGANNEQFF. The DNA for the CDR3 is TGTGCCAGCAGCGTTAGCGGGGGGGCTAACAATGAGCAGTTCTTC.

This clonotype was counted a few times. The chain links TRBV20-1 to TRBJ1-2; D is ambiguous. The CDR3 loop spans 12 amino acids. Between the trimmed V and J ends, which lost 3 bases and 5 bases, there was a span of 10 bases. Germline CDR1 and CDR2: DFQATT and SNEGSKA (reference sequence). The CDR3: CSASTGWYGYTF. In nucleotides, the CDR3 is TGCAGTGCTAGTACTGGATGGTATGGCTACACCTTC.

The sample holds many counts of this clonotype. V and J are TRBV12-3 or TRBV12-4 and TRBJ1-5; TRBD1 aligns across 10 bases. The CDR3 loop spans 14 amino acids. J gave up 6 bases and V 6 bases, and 5 bases lay outside the gene matches. The CDR3 loop is CASRKTGGLQPQHF. The CDR3 coding sequence is TGTGCCAGCAGGAAGACAGGGGGCCTTCAGCCCCAGCATTTT.

This clonotype was seen only a few times. The J gene is TRBJ2-7, the V gene TRBV7-9, with a weak D call TRBD1 (6 bases). Germline assignment: CDR1 SEHNR and CDR2 FQNEAQ (reference sequence). V lost 4 bases and J 5 bases, leaving 15 bases between the germline ends. This CDR3 spans 14 amino acids. In nucleotides, the CDR3 is TGTGCCAGCAGCTCCATCGAACAGGGTAACGAGCAGTACTTC. It encodes CASSSIEQGNEQYF.

The chain is built from TRBV2 and TRBJ2-7, with 10 bases fitting TRBD1. This CDR3 has 15 amino acids. The V segment lost 6 bases and the J segment 7 bases; nucleotides outside the gene matches: 12. The V gene's germline CDR1 is SNHLY and CDR2 FYNNEI. This CDR3 is CASRSSDRGYWEQYF. The CDR3 DNA reads as TGTGCCAGCAGATCCTCGGACAGGGGGTATTGGGAGCAGTACTTC.

This clonotype was seen more than once but under ten times. V and J are TRBV7-9 and TRBJ2-3, with D tentatively TRBD2 (5 bases). V was shortened by 5 bases and J by 2 bases, with 17 bases between the two germline ends. The CDR3 runs to 16 residues. The germline CDR1 and CDR2 sequences are SEHNR and FQNEAQ (reference sequence). The DNA of the CDR3 is TGTGCCAGCAGCGTCAGGTGGGGAGAAGACACAGATACGCAGTATTTT. Residues: CASSVRWGEDTDTQYF.

A few counts support this clonotype. The chain has TRBV27 and TRBJ1-5, with 9 bases aligning to TRBD1. V was clipped by 5 bases and J by 7 bases; unmatched bases: 6. The CDR3 is 14 amino acids. Germline CDR1 MNHEY, CDR2 SMNVEV (reference sequence). In DNA, the CDR3 is TGTGCCAGCAGTCTGGGAGGGACAGGGCAGCCCCAGCATTTT. Protein: CASSLGGTGQPQHF.

The chain has TRBV4-3 and TRBJ2-3; perhaps TRBD2 as D (6 bases). The CDR3 consists of 18 residues. Germline CDR1 and CDR2: LGHNA and YSLEER. V lost 1 base and J 3 bases, leaving 20 bases between the germline ends. In DNA, the CDR3 is TGCGCCAGCAGCCAAGGTCATCGACTAGTAAGTCCTACAGATACGCAGTATTTT. This codes for CASSQGHRLVSPTDTQYF.

This clonotype was seen a few times. The chain joins TRBV24-1 to TRBJ2-1, with D uncertain. Trimming shortened V by 0 bases and J by 9 bases, and 11 bases separated the two germline ends. The CDR3 totals 14 residues. Germline CDR1 reads KGHDR; CDR2 reads SFDVKD. For the CDR3, the DNA is TGTGCCACCAGTGATTTGTACGGTTCCGGTGAGCAGTTCTTC. Amino acid sequence: CATSDLYGSGEQFF.

In its sample, this clonotype was seen many times. V gene TRBV11-2 combines with J gene TRBJ2-7, with 7 positions matching TRBD2. V was clipped by 5 bases and J by 2 bases; unmatched bases: 12. This CDR3 contains 16 residues. Germline V gene data show CDR1 as SGHAT and CDR2 as FQNNGV. The CDR3 region has the DNA TGTGCCAGCAGCCTCGAGCCGGGGGGACCTGCCTACGAGCAGTACTTC. Translating it yields CASSLEPGGPAYEQYF. Drawing the rest from reference TRBV11-2 and TRBJ2-7, the complete variable domain is EAGVAQSPRYKIIEKRQSVAFWCNPISGHATLYWYQQILGQGPKLLIQFQNNGVVDDSQLPKDRFSAERLKGVDSTLKIQPAKLEDSAVYLCASSLEPGGPAYEQYFGPGTRLTVT.

Ten or more counts support this clonotype. This sequence joins TRBV12-3 or TRBV12-4 and TRBJ2-1; 10 bases fit TRBD1. V dropped 4 bases and J dropped 9; count of bases not matched to a gene: 6. There are 14 residues in the CDR3. Written as DNA, the CDR3 is TGTGCCAGCAGTTGGACAGGGGGGGTGGGTGAGCAGTTCTTC. Residues: CASSWTGGVGEQFF.

The chain uses TRBV7-1 and TRBJ2-3, with 15 positions matching TRBD2. TRBV7-1 is known as an ORF, though its function is uncertain. CDR3 length: 23 amino acids. The junction had 21 bases not matched to a gene; V was cut back by 3 bases and J by 2 bases. This chain's CDR3 is CASSSRGSSGTSGGRLPTDTQYF. In nucleotides, the CDR3 is TGTGCCAGCAGCTCCCGCGGGAGTAGTGGGACTAGCGGGGGGCGACTACCCACAGATACGCAGTATTTT.

There are a few counts of this clonotype. CDR3 in amino acids: CASSASSGSYNEQFF. CDR3 coding DNA: TGTGCCAGCAGCGCATCTAGCGGGAGTTACAATGAGCAGTTCTTC. The chain uses TRBV7-2 and TRBJ2-1; 10 nucleotides agree with TRBD2. The CDR3 has 15 amino acids. Losses at the gene ends were 5 bases for V and 4 bases for J; bases not matched to a gene: 5. Germline CDR1 and CDR2: SGHTA and FQGNSA.